The sequence of this T cell receptor (beta chain) was determined in a study of CD8+CD57+ T cells in acquired aplastic anemia. Study-wide points: A set of roughly 27 CD8+ CDR3 sequences was shared between patients and controls, and these sequences appeared highly expressed in patients.

TCR beta VDJ combinations and CDR3 sequences were profiled from genomic DNA. TCRdb re-derived calls from the reads in MiXCR, one entry per CDR3 protein. This sample has some 180,000 distinct CDR3 sequences; roughly three fifths occur once, and the top ten carry approximately 46%. This clonotype has at least ten counts. The target antigen is unknown. It was patients with CD8+CD57+ cell expansion by flow cytometry who were chosen for sequencing. The source material was sorted CD4+, CD8+, or CD8+CD57+ T cells (not recorded which) from PBMCs. The origin of this receptor is a human donor with aplastic anemia.

CDR3 residues: CSVVRQGDHYEQYF. CDR3 coding DNA: TGCAGCGTTGTTAGACAGGGGGACCACTACGAGCAGTACTTC. This chain joins TRBV29-1 and TRBJ2-7; 9 bases agree with TRBD1. CDR1 and CDR2 (germline): SQVTM, ANQGSEA. This CDR3 has 14 amino acids. The junction had 7 bases not matched to a gene; V was cut back by 4 bases and J by 3 bases.